This T cell receptor beta chain was documented in a study of blood T cell repertoires in COVID-19. Per the original data handling: For nucleated cells, counts were estimated from reference gene primer amplification. TCRdb's copy holds only in-frame clones and misses some; the assay was immunoSEQ multiplex PCR. That table supplies the V and J calls and clone size; D and trimming were determined from the DNA. The repertoire consists of tens of thousands of clones, with around 73% occurring once and the leading ten covering around 13%. Germline CDR1 reads MGHDK; CDR2 reads SYGVNS. The CDR3 loop spans 14 amino acids. Trimming removed 5 bases from V and 2 bases from J, with 9 bases in between.

This chain connects TRBV25-1 to TRBJ1-4, with D unresolved. This clonotype was sampled from a man at least 80 years old with acute or convalescent COVID-19. The sequenced sample consisted of peripheral blood. The CDR3 loop is CASSLRATNEKLFF. CDR3 coding DNA: TGTGCCAGCAGTCTGAGGGCGACTAATGAAAAACTGTTTTTT.